These 9 T cell receptor beta chains came from one sample sequenced in a study of T-cell memory formation after mild COVID-19. Using its own MiXCR run on the 5' RACE reads, TCRdb lists one record per CDR3 protein. This table holds 450,000 to 700,000 distinct CDR3 sequences, roughly 18% found once. Sequenced input: PBMCs or a T cell subset sorted from them (not recorded which). These receptors all stem from an adult woman who had mild COVID-19 (a few samples of this study predate the infection). Cell type and time point are not known.

Only a few counts were recorded for this clonotype. The chain employs TRBV4-3 and TRBJ2-1; TRBD2 agrees at 8 bases. J gave up 3 bases and V 3 bases, and 13 bases lay outside the gene matches. Per the germline V gene, CDR1 is LGHNA and CDR2 is YSLEER. This CDR3 has 18 amino acids. In DNA, the CDR3 is TGCGCCAGCAGCCAGGACTCCGGGGGGGGCGGGCGCTACAATGAGCAGTTCTTC. As protein: CASSQDSGGGGRYNEQFF.

The chain couples TRBV24-1 to TRBJ2-1; D unclear. This CDR3 has 14 residues. V dropped 3 bases and J dropped 0 bases, with 5 bases sitting between them. Germline V gene sequence: CDR1 KGHDR, CDR2 SFDVKD. The CDR3 DNA sequence: TGTGCCACCAGTGATACTATCTCCTACAATGAGCAGTTCTTC. Its translation is CATSDTISYNEQFF.

The chain links TRBV9 to TRBJ1-2; D gene unclear. The V gene's germline CDR1 is SGDLS and CDR2 YYNGEE. The CDR3 extends over 15 amino acids. Trimming stripped 0 bases from V and 5 bases from J, with 14 bases between. The CDR3 here is CASSVGPASLYGYTF. The DNA of the CDR3 is TGTGCCAGCAGCGTAGGGCCGGCTAGCTTGTATGGCTACACCTTC.

The chain recombines TRBV15 with TRBJ2-2; D gene ambiguous. The CDR3 loop spans 14 amino acids. Germline CDR1 and CDR2: LNHNV and YYDKDF (reference sequence). Trimming cost V 4 bases and J 1 base, with 7 bases left between them. The CDR3 DNA sequence: TGTGCCACCAGCACAGTGCGGAACACCGGGGAGCTGTTTTTT. Protein sequence: CATSTVRNTGELFF.

This clonotype has more than one count but fewer than ten. The rearrangement joins TRBV12-3 or TRBV12-4 to TRBJ2-7, with D tentatively TRBD2 (6 bases). Trimming removed 10 bases from V and 6 bases from J, with 16 bases in between. This CDR3 is 12 amino acids long. For the CDR3, the DNA is TGTGCCACTAGTTTTGGGGGAGGCGAGCAGTACTTC. Amino acid sequence: CATSFGGGEQYF.

This clonotype appeared a few times. The chain recombines TRBV11-2 with TRBJ1-2, with TRBD1 identical over 9 bases. The CDR3 has 14 residues. The junction had 8 bases not matched to a gene; V was cut back by 5 bases and J by 7 bases. Germline V gene sequence: CDR1 SGHAT, CDR2 FQNNGV. The CDR3 nucleotides are TGTGCCAGCAGCCGGGACAGGGCATGGGCTGGCTACACCTTC. Translation gives CASSRDRAWAGYTF. Combining the CDR3 with reference TRBV11-2 and TRBJ1-2 gives the whole variable domain EAGVAQSPRYKIIEKRQSVAFWCNPISGHATLYWYQQILGQGPKLLIQFQNNGVVDDSQLPKDRFSAERLKGVDSTLKIQPAKLEDSAVYLCASSRDRAWAGYTFGSGTRLTVV.

The genes are TRBV19 and TRBJ1-6; D remains ambiguous. This CDR3 contains 11 residues. CDR1 is LNHDA, CDR2 SQIVND, per germline (reference sequence). V was trimmed by 8 bases and J by 11 bases, leaving 10 bases between them. The CDR3 is CASGSRAPLHF. In DNA form, the CDR3 reads TGTGCCAGTGGGTCAAGGGCACCCCTCCACTTT.

This chain uses TRBV29-1 with TRBJ2-6; TRBD1 agrees at 7 bases. The germline gives CDR1 SQVTM, CDR2 ANQGSEA. V was pared by 1 base and J by 1 base, with 7 bases of the junction left unmatched. The CDR3 loop spans 17 amino acids. This CDR3 is CSVEGRDSQSGANVLTF. In nucleotides, the CDR3 is TGCAGCGTTGAAGGCCGGGACAGCCAATCTGGGGCCAACGTCCTGACTTTC. The full variable domain, with the rest looked up from reference TRBV29-1 and TRBJ2-6, is SAVISQKPSRDICQRGTSLTIQCQVDSQVTMMFWYRQQPGQSLTLIATANQGSEATYESGFVIDKFPISRPNLTFSTLTVSNMSPEDSSIYLCSVEGRDSQSGANVLTFGAGSRLTVL.

This clonotype was counted a few times. The CDR3 here is CASSLQAGAYEQYF. The CDR3, as DNA: TGTGCCAGCAGCTTACAGGCGGGGGCCTACGAGCAGTACTTC. This rearrangement joins TRBV7-9 to TRBJ2-7, with 7 nucleotides matching TRBD2. V trimming: 2 bases; J trimming: 2 bases; junction bases outside the gene matches: 3. Germline V gene sequence: CDR1 SEHNR, CDR2 FQNEAQ (reference sequence). The CDR3 is 14 amino acids.